The clone carrying this TCR beta chain has more than one count but fewer than ten. Its antigen is undetermined. The data belong to a study of molecular identifiers for immune sequencing clone quantification. About the study: RNA, taken in replicates from about 20,000 or 100,000 naive CD8 cells, was split five ways, with four sequenced. Study-wide results and caveats: Highly expanded clone sizes could be underestimated by identical TCR molecules that share a barcode. Jurkat TCR RNA spiked in from one cell reportedly remained identifiable amid 970,000 or so naive cells.

TCRdb processed the PCR reads anew with MiXCR; each CDR3 protein has one entry. This sample carries around 470,000 distinct CDR3 sequences, 25% of them seen once, and the ten largest clones take over 0.6%. V was pared by 4 bases and J by 5 bases, with 13 bases between. CDR1 is SGHDT and CDR2 is YYEEEE in the germline V gene. The length of the CDR3 is 13 residues. The sample taken for sequencing was naive CD8+ T cells from blood, with Jurkat cell RNA spiked in. Subset described: FACS-sorted CD8+CD4-CCR7+CD45RA+ naive T cells. This clonotype was obtained from a human donor in good health. Some libraries in this study had Jurkat cell RNA spiked in. The chain employs TRBV5-6 and TRBJ2-7, with D possibly matching TRBD1 (6 bases). CDR3 sequence (DNA): TGTGCCAGCAGCATGACAGGCTTGGACGAGCAGTACTTC. This sequence encodes CASSMTGLDEQYF.